The 10 T cell receptor beta chains below come from one sample, sequenced in a study of beta chain features in type 1 diabetes. Study conclusions and caveats: TCRB CDR3s were moderately but significantly shorter in Type 1 diabetes patients in all four CD4+ subsets.

For these receptors, no antigen is known. cDNA synthesis used the whole RNA isolate, giving expressed TCRB sequences. Using immunoSEQ multiplex PCR, the repertoire was profiled, and TCRdb retains in-frame clones only, with some absent. The data hold more than 550,000 clones, with around an eighth observed a single time. Source material: naive CD4+ T cells from blood. The receptor source for this set is a man aged 18 to 29 with type 1 diabetes.

This clone was picked up a small number of times. The J gene is TRBJ1-1, the V gene TRBV11-2, with D unclear. Germline lookup yields CDR1 SGHAT and CDR2 FQNNGV. This CDR3 has 13 residues. Trimming took 5 bases from V and 0 from J, leaving 7 bases between them. CDR3 sequence (DNA): TGTGCCAGCAGCCCCCACGTGAACACTGAAGCTTTCTTT. Translation gives CASSPHVNTEAFF. Combining the CDR3 with reference TRBV11-2 and TRBJ1-1 gives the whole variable domain EAGVAQSPRYKIIEKRQSVAFWCNPISGHATLYWYQQILGQGPKLLIQFQNNGVVDDSQLPKDRFSAERLKGVDSTLKIQPAKLEDSAVYLCASSPHVNTEAFFGQGTRLTVV.

This clone has only a few counts. The chain carries TRBV4-3 and TRBJ1-4, with D unresolved. The V gene lost 3 bases and the J gene lost 4 bases, with 15 bases spanning the gap. Per germline, CDR1 LGHNA and CDR2 YSLEER. The CDR3 length is 16 residues. CDR3 sequence reads: CASSQAALADNEKLFF. The CDR3 nucleotides read TGCGCCAGCAGCCAGGCGGCCCTCGCAGATAATGAAAAACTGTTTTTT.

The V call is TRBV10-3, the J call TRBJ2-2, with TRBD1 as a possible D gene (6 bases). CDR1 and CDR2 from the germline V gene are ENHRY and SYGVKD. CDR3 length: 13 residues. The germline V and J ends were trimmed by 3 bases and 6 bases, with 8 bases remaining between them. The CDR3 loop is CAISDRGAGELFF. CDR3 DNA sequence: TGTGCCATCAGTGACAGGGGTGCCGGGGAGCTGTTTTTT.

The chain recombines TRBV14 with TRBJ2-1; 8 nucleotides align to TRBD1. The V gene's germline CDR1 is SGHDN and CDR2 FVKESK. The length of the CDR3 is 15 residues. J was trimmed by 4 bases and V by 3 bases; bases with no gene match: 5. DNA for the CDR3: TGTGCCAGCAGCCAGTGGACAGGGCCTTACAATGAGCAGTTCTTC. Its translation: CASSQWTGPYNEQFF.

This clone was detected a few times. The chain recombines TRBV5-4 with TRBJ2-1; D might be TRBD1 or TRBD2, each matching 5 bases. Trimming left V 1 base short and J 6 bases short, with 17 bases between. Germline CDR1 is SGHNT and CDR2 is YYREEE (reference sequence). The CDR3 has 16 residues. CDR3 amino acids: CASSLIWGSERNEQFF. The DNA for the CDR3 is TGTGCCAGCAGCTTGATTTGGGGGAGTGAACGCAATGAGCAGTTCTTC.

The chain combines TRBV2 with TRBJ2-1; D remains unclear. Between the trimmed V and J ends, which lost 5 bases and 0 bases, there was a span of 8 bases. CDR3 length equals 14 residues. Germline assignment: CDR1 SNHLY and CDR2 FYNNEI. The CDR3 here is CASSTLSSYNEQFF. The CDR3 region has the DNA TGTGCCAGCAGTACCTTGAGCTCCTACAATGAGCAGTTCTTC.

This chain links TRBV9 with TRBJ2-3, with 9 bases matching TRBD1. V lost 1 base, J lost 3 bases, and 3 bases stayed unmatched. CDR3 length equals 15 residues. Germline values: CDR1 SGDLS, CDR2 YYNGEE. The DNA of the CDR3 is TGTGCCAGCAGCGTAACGGGACAGGGAACAGATACGCAGTATTTT. The encoded protein is CASSVTGQGTDTQYF.

This clone appeared a single time. The rearrangement links TRBV25-1 to TRBJ1-1; D unclear. The ends were cut back, 4 bases at V and 4 bases at J, with 10 bases in the middle. Germline V gene lookup returns CDR1 MGHDK and CDR2 SYGVNS. CDR3 length: 13 residues. This CDR3 is CASSGYLGTEAFF. CDR3 DNA sequence: TGTGCCAGCAGTGGGTATCTGGGCACTGAAGCTTTCTTT.

This clone came up a few times. Its ends do not fully match the called genes, so a read error is possible. The gene calls are TRBV7-7 and TRBJ2-2; 11 nucleotides line up with TRBD2. CDR1 SSHAT and CDR2 FNYEAQ come from the germline V gene (reference sequence). The CDR3 contains 18 residues. The CDR3 bases are TGTGCTAGCAGCCTACGGGCTAGCGGGAGGTCAAGCACCGGGGAGCTGTTTTTT. This codes for CASSLRASGRSSTGELFF.

The chain employs TRBV30 and TRBJ1-1, with D unresolved. Germline V CDR1 and CDR2: GTSNPN, SVGIG (reference sequence). The CDR3 spans 15 residues. V was shortened by 4 bases and J by 0 bases, with 15 bases between the two germline ends. CDR3 nucleotides: TGTGCCTGGACCAACAGCTGGTCCATGAACACTGAAGCTTTCTTT. It codes for CAWTNSWSMNTEAFF.